This T cell receptor beta chain was sequenced during a study of OX40 agonist ivuxolimab in advanced cancers. Sequencing used immunoSEQ multiplex PCR; TCRdb keeps in-frame clones, though not all of them. The table lists around 63,000 clones, around 79% of them singletons. Study-wide results and caveats: Clones of CD4+ and CD8+ blood T cells grew by week 6 at doses of 0.1 to 3.0 mg/kg. In general, CD8+ T cells held more expanded clones than CD4+ did, on average. The expanded peripheral T cells' antigen specificity was not determined.

This clone was counted a few times. Its antigen is not known. Between the trimmed V and J ends, which lost 5 bases and 0 bases, there was a span of 8 bases. This CDR3 contains 13 residues. CDR1 SGHTA and CDR2 FQGNSA come from the germline V gene. V and J are TRBV7-2 and TRBJ2-7, with unresolved D. The TCR comes from an adult with an advanced solid tumor such as melanoma, head and neck, liver or kidney cancer. The material was CD4+ or CD8+ T cells sorted from blood, obtained in a trial of the OX40 agonist ivuxolimab. In DNA, the CDR3 is TGTGCCAGCAGCCCGAGGAGCTCCTACGAGCAGTACTTC. This translates into CASSPRSSYEQYF.